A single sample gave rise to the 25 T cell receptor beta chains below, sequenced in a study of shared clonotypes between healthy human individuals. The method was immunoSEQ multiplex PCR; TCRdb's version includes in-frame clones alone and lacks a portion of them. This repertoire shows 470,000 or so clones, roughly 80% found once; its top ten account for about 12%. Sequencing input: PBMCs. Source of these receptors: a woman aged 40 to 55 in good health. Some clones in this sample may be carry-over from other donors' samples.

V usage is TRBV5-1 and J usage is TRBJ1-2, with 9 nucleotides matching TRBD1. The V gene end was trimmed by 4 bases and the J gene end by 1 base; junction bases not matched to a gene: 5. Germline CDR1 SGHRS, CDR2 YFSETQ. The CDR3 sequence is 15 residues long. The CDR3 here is CASSPRTGVNYGYTF. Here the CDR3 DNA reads TGCGCCAGCAGCCCGAGGACAGGGGTTAACTATGGCTACACCTTC.

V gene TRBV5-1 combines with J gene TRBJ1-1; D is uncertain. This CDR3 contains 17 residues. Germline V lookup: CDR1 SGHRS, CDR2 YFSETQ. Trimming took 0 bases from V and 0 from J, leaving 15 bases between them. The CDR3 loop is CASSLGPRSYMNTEAFF. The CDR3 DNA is TGCGCCAGCAGCTTGGGACCGCGGAGTTACATGAACACTGAAGCTTTCTTT.

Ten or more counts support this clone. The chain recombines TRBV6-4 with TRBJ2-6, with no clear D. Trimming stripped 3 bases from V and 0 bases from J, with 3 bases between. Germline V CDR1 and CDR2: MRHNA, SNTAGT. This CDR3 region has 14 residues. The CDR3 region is CASSEGSGANVLTF. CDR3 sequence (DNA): TGTGCCAGCAGTGAGGGCTCTGGGGCCAACGTCCTGACTTTC.

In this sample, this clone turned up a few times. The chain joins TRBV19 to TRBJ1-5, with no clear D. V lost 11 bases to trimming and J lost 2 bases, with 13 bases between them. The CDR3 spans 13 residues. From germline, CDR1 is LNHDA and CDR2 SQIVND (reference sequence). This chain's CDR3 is CASRDLGNQPQHF. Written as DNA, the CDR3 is TGTGCCTCTCGCGATCTGGGCAATCAGCCCCAGCATTTT.

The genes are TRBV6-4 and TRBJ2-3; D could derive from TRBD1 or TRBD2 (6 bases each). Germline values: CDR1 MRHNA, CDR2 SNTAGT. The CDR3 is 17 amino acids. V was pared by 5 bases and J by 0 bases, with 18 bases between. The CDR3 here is CASSPLGGTLSTDTQYF. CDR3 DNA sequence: TGTGCCAGCAGTCCCCTAGGGGGGACACTAAGCACAGATACGCAGTATTTT.

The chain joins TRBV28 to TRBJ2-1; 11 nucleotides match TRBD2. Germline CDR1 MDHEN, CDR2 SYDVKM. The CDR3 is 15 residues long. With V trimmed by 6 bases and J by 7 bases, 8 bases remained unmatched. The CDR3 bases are TGTGCCAGCAGCCCTCGACTAGCGGGATTGAATGAGCAGTTCTTC. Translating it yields CASSPRLAGLNEQFF.

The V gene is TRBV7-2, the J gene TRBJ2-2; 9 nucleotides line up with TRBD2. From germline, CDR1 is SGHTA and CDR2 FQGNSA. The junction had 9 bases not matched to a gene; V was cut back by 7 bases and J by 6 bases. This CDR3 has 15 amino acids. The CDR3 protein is CASTFGVAGAGELFF. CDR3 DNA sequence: TGTGCCAGCACCTTCGGGGTAGCGGGAGCCGGGGAGCTGTTTTTT.

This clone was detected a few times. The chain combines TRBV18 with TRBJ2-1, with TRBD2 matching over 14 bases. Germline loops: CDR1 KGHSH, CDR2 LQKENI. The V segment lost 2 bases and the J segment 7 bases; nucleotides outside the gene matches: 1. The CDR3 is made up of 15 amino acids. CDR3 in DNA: TGTGCCAGCTCACCAAGGACTAGCGGGAGGAATGAGCAGTTCTTC. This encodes CASSPRTSGRNEQFF.

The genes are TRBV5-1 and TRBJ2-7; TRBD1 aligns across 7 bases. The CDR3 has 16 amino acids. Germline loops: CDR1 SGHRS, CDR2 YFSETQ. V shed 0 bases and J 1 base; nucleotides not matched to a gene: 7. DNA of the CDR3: TGCGCCAGCAGCTTGGCCTGGGACAGCCGATCCTACGAGCAGTACTTC. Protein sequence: CASSLAWDSRSYEQYF.

CDR3 DNA sequence: TGTGCCAGCAGCATTCGACTAGCGGGTGTCGTAGATACGCAGTATTTT. Its protein is CASSIRLAGVVDTQYF. The genes are TRBV5-6 and TRBJ2-3; 10 nucleotides line up with TRBD2. V gave up 4 bases and J gave up 5 bases; unmatched junction bases: 10. CDR3 length equals 16 residues. CDR1 SGHDT and CDR2 YYEEEE come from the germline V gene.

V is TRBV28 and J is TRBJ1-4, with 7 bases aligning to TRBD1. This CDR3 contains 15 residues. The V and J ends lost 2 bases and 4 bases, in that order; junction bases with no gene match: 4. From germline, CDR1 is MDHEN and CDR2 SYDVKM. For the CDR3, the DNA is TGTGCCAGCAGTTTACCAGACAGGGTTAATGAAAAACTGTTTTTT. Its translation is CASSLPDRVNEKLFF.

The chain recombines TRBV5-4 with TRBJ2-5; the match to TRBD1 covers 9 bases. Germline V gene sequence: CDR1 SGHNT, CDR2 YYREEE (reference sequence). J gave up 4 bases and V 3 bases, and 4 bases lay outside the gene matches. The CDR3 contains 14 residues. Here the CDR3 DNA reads TGTGCCAGCAGCTGGGAGGGACAGGGAGAGACCCAGTACTTC. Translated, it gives CASSWEGQGETQYF.

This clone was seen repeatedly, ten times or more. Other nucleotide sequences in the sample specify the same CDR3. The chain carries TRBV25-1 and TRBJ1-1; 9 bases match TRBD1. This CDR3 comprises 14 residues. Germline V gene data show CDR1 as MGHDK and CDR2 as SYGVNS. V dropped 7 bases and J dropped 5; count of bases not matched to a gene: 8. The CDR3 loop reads CASIKQGAQTEAFF. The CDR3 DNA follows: TGTGCCAGCATTAAACAGGGGGCGCAAACTGAAGCTTTCTTT.

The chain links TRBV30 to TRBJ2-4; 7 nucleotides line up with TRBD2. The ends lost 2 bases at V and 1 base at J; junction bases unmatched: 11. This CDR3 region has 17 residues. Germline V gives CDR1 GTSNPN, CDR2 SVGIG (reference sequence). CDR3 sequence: CAWSTVGLGEAKNIQYF. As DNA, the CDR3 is TGTGCCTGGAGTACGGTTGGACTAGGTGAGGCCAAAAACATTCAGTACTTC.

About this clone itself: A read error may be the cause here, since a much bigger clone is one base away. Here the CDR3 reads CASSLNRVNTEAFF. The CDR3 DNA is TGTGCCAGCAGTTTAAACAGAGTGAACACTGAAGCTTTCTTT. The chain combines TRBV11-2 with TRBJ1-1; D is unresolved. The V gene lost 6 bases and the J gene lost 0 bases, with 11 bases spanning the gap. The germline CDR1 and CDR2 sequences are SGHAT and FQNNGV. The CDR3 runs 14 residues.

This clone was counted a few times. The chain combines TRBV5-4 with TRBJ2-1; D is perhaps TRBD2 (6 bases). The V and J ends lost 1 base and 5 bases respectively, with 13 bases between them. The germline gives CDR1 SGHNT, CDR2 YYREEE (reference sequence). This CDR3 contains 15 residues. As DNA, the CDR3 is TGTGCCAGCAGCTTGACTAGCTCTTGGAACAATGAGCAGTTCTTC. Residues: CASSLTSSWNNEQFF.

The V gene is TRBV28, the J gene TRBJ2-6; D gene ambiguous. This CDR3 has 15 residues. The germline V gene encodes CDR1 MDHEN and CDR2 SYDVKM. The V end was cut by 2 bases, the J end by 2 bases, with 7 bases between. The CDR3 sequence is CASSLQWAGANVLTF. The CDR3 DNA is TGTGCCAGCAGTTTACAGTGGGCTGGGGCCAACGTCCTGACTTTC.

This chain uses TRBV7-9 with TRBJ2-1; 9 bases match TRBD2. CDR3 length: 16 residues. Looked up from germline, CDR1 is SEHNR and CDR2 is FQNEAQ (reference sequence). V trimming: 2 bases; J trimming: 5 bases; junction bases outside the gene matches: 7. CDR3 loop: CASSLSSRLADNEQFF. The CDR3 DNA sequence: TGTGCCAGCAGCTTAAGTTCGAGACTAGCGGACAATGAGCAGTTCTTC.

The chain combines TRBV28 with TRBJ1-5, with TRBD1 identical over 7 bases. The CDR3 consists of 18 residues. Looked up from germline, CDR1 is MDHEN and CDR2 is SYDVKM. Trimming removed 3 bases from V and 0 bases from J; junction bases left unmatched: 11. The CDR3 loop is CASSLDNGGQLSNQPQHF. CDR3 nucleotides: TGTGCCAGCAGTTTGGACAACGGGGGACAGCTTAGCAATCAGCCCCAGCATTTT.

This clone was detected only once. CDR3 bases: TGTGCCAGCAGCTTGGAACCTGGACAAGACCACTACGAGCAGTACTTC. It specifies CASSLEPGQDHYEQYF. This chain uses TRBV5-4 with TRBJ2-7, with TRBD1 as a possible D gene (5 bases). This CDR3 spans 16 amino acids. The germline gives CDR1 SGHNT, CDR2 YYREEE (reference sequence). V lost 0 bases and J 3 bases, leaving 16 bases between the germline ends.

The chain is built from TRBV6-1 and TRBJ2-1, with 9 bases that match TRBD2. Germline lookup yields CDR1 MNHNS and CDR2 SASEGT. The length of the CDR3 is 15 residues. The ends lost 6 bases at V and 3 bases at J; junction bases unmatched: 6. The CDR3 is CASSSLAGNYNEQFF. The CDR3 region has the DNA TGTGCCAGCAGCAGTCTAGCGGGGAACTACAATGAGCAGTTCTTC.

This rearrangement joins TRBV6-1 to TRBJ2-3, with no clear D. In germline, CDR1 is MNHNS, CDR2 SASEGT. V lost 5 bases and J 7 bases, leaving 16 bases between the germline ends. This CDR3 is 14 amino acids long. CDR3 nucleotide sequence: TGTGCCAGCAGTCCGGGCCGTAGCTCATATACGCAGTATTTT. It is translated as CASSPGRSSYTQYF.

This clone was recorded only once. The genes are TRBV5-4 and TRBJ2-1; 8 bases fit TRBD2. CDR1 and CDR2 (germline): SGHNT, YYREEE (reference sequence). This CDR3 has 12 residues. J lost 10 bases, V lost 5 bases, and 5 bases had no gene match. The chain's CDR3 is CASRLAGREQFF. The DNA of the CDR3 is TGTGCCAGCAGATTAGCGGGAAGAGAGCAGTTCTTC.

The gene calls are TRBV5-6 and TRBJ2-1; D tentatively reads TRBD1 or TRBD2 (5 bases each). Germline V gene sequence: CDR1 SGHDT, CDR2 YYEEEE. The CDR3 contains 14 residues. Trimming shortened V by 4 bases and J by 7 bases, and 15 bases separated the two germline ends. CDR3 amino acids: CASSPLGEWNEQFF. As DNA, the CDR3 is TGTGCCAGCAGCCCCCTAGGGGAGTGGAATGAGCAGTTCTTC. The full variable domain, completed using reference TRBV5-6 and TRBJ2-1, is DAGVTQSPTHLIKTRGQQVTLRCSPKSGHDTVSWYQQALGQGPQFIFQYYEEEERQRGNFPDRFSGHQFPNYSSELNVNALLLGDSALYLCASSPLGEWNEQFFGPGTRLTVL.

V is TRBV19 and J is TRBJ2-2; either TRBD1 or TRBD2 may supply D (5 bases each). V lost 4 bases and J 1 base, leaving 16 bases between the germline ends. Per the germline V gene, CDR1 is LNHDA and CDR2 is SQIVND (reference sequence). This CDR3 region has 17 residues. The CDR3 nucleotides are TGTGCCAGTAGTACGGGACGGCGGATACTGAACACCGGGGAGCTGTTTTTT. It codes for CASSTGRRILNTGELFF.